This T cell receptor beta chain was sequenced in a study of cytomegalovirus exposure and HLA in healthy donors. Study-wide findings and caveats: Subsequent analysis found a tendency for first-cohort TCR clusters to co-occur within the 120 validation repertoires. The CMV antigen specificity of a few CMV-associated chains was confirmed through in vitro analysis.

CDR3 length: 14 residues. Germline CDR1 and CDR2: GTSNPN and SVGIG (reference sequence). The V and J ends lost 4 bases and 1 base, in that order; junction bases with no gene match: 4. Sequencing was performed with immunoSEQ multiplex PCR; in TCRdb, only in-frame clones are kept and a portion is missing. The sample has about 160,000 clones; 85% to 90% are singletons. This clone was detected a few times. Its antigen remains unknown. The sequence was collected from a woman under 30 in good health and CMV-seropositive. What was sequenced was PBMCs. The chain couples TRBV30 to TRBJ1-5; 7 nucleotides match TRBD1. The CDR3 protein is CAWNQGVSNQPQHF. The CDR3, as DNA: TGTGCCTGGAATCAGGGGGTAAGCAATCAGCCCCAGCATTTT. The whole variable domain, filled in from reference TRBV30 and TRBJ1-5, reads SQTIHQWPATLVQPVGSPLSLECTVEGTSNPNLYWYRQAAGRGLQLLFYSVGIGQISSEVPQNLSASRPQDRQFILSSKKLLLSDSGFYLCAWNQGVSNQPQHFGDGTRLSIL.